The clone carrying this T cell receptor (beta chain) was recorded many times. Its antigen is unidentified. The data derive from a study of T cells in Graves' hyperthyroidism and ophthalmopathy. Study conclusions and caveats: Blood held most thyroid clonotypes expanded above 0.001 frequency.

Using RNA transcripts as the source, TCR beta CDR3 regions were amplified. HTBI primers were used for first-round RT-PCR of the TCR CDR3. MiXCR, run by TCRdb on the multiplex PCR reads, gives a single entry per CDR3 protein. Of 640,000 or so distinct CDR3 sequences in the sample, more than 13% are singletons; the top ten hold roughly 6.9%. The V and J ends lost 10 bases and 6 bases respectively, with 16 bases between them. The CDR3 has 12 amino acids. CDR1 and CDR2 from the germline V gene are MNHEY and SMNVEV (reference sequence). The receptor was isolated from a young woman with Graves' ophthalmopathy. Specimen: blood. This chain links TRBV27 with TRBJ2-7; D could derive from TRBD1 or TRBD2 (6 bases each). Here the CDR3 DNA reads TGTGCCAAAAGGGGGGTCCCAGGCGAGCAGTACTTC. Translating it yields CAKRGVPGEQYF.